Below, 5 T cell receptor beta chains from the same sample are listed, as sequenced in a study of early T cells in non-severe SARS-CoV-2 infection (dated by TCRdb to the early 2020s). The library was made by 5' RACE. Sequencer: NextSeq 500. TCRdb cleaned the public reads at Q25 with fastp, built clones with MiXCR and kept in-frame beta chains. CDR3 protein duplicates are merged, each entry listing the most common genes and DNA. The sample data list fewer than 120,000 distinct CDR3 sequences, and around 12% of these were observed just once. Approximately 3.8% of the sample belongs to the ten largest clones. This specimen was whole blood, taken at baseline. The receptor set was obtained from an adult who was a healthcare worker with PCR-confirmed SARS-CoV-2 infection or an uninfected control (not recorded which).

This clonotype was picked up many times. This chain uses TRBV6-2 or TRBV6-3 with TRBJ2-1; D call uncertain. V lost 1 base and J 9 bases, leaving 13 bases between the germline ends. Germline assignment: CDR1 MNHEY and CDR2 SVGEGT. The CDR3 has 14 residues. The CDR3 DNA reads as TGTGCCAGCAGTTACTGGGCCTACGCTGCTGAGCAGTTCTTC. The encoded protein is CASSYWAYAAEQFF.

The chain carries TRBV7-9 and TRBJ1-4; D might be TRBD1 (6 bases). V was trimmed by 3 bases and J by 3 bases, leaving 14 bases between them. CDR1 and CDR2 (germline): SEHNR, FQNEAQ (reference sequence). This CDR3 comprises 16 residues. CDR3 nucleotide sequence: TGTGCCAGCAGCTTCCCCCCCCCAGGGGCTAATGAAAAACTGTTTTTT. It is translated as CASSFPPPGANEKLFF.

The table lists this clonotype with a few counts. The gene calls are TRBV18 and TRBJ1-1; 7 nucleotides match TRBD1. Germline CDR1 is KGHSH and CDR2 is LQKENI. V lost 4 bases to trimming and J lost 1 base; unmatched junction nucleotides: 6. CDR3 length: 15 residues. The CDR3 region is CASSRSGTENTEAFF. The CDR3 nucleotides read TGTGCCAGCTCACGCTCCGGGACAGAGAACACTGAAGCTTTCTTT. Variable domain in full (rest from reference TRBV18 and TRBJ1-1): NAGVMQNPRHLVRRRGQEARLRCSPMKGHSHVYWYRQLPEEGLKFMVYLQKENIIDESGMPKERFSAEFPKEGPSILRIQQVVRGDSAAYFCASSRSGTENTEAFFGQGTRLTVV.

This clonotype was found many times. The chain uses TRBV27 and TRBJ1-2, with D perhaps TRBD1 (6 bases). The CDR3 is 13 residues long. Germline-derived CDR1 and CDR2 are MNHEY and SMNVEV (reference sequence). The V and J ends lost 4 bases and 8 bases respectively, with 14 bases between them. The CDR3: CASSYGQSGGYTF. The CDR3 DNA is TGTGCCAGCAGTTATGGACAGTCCGGAGGCTACACCTTC.

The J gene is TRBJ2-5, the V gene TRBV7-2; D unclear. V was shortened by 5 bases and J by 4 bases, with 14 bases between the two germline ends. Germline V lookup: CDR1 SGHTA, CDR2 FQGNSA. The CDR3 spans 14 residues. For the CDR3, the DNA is TGTGCCAGCAGCCCGTACGGCGGTTCAGAGACCCAGTACTTC. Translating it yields CASSPYGGSETQYF.